One sample yielded the 26 T cell receptor beta chains listed below, sequenced in a study of beta chain features in type 1 diabetes. Study-level findings and limits: People with Type 1 diabetes carried modestly yet significantly shorter TCRB CDR3s in all four CD4+ subsets.

These receptors' antigens are unknown. Expressed TCRB transcripts were sequenced because the entire RNA isolate underwent reverse transcription. The table came from immunoSEQ multiplex PCR; TCRdb's copy has only in-frame clones and leaves some out. The sample records approximately 30,000 clones, almost 65% being singletons. The sample consisted of Tregs from blood. The source is a woman in her 30s with type 1 diabetes.

The V gene is TRBV19, the J gene TRBJ1-2; D possibly corresponds to TRBD1 (5 bases). V lost 3 bases, J lost 5 bases, and 7 bases lay in between. The CDR3 has 12 amino acids. CDR1 and CDR2 (germline): LNHDA, SQIVND (reference sequence). The CDR3 is CASSIRQYGYTF. The CDR3 nucleotides are TGTGCCAGTAGTATCCGACAGTATGGCTACACCTTC. The complete variable domain, with remaining parts taken from reference TRBV19 and TRBJ1-2, reads DGGITQSPKYLFRKEGQNVTLSCEQNLNHDAMYWYRQDPGQGLRLIYYSQIVNDFQKGDIAEGYSVSREKKESFPLTVTSAQKNPTAFYLCASSIRQYGYTFGSGTRLTVV.

The gene calls are TRBV7-9 and TRBJ2-1, with D possibly TRBD1 on 6 matching bases. Germline CDR1 is SEHNR and CDR2 is FQNEAQ (reference sequence). V was shortened by 0 bases and J by 0 bases, with 6 bases between the two germline ends. The CDR3 is made up of 15 amino acids. Here the CDR3 reads CASSLADSSYNEQFF. The DNA of the CDR3 is TGTGCCAGCAGCTTAGCGGACAGCTCCTACAATGAGCAGTTCTTC.

The rearrangement joins TRBV19 to TRBJ2-1; 11 positions match TRBD2. Germline assignment: CDR1 LNHDA and CDR2 SQIVND (reference sequence). After removal of 6 bases from V and 0 bases from J, the junction contained 4 bases not matched to a gene. CDR3 length: 16 amino acids. CDR3 DNA: TGTGCCAGTAGCGGACTAGCGGGCAACTCCTACAATGAGCAGTTCTTC. Translating gives CASSGLAGNSYNEQFF.

This chain joins TRBV12-5 and TRBJ1-5, with D hard to call. The CDR3 extends over 12 amino acids. In germline, CDR1 is LGHNT, CDR2 FRNRAP. With 7 bases removed from V and 5 bases from J, the gap between germline ends came to 9 bases. The CDR3 spells CASVFGDQPQHF. The CDR3 bases are TGTGCTAGTGTTTTCGGGGATCAGCCCCAGCATTTT.

A few counts support this clone. The CDR3 here is CASSLSGSAQFF. CDR3 DNA: TGTGCCAGCAGCTTGAGCGGATCAGCACAGTTCTTC. This chain uses TRBV7-2 with TRBJ2-1, with D perhaps matching TRBD2 (5 bases). The length of the CDR3 is 12 residues. The V gene's germline CDR1 is SGHTA and CDR2 FQGNSA. The ends were cut back, 3 bases at V and 13 bases at J, with 13 bases in the middle.

This sequence joins TRBV6-1 and TRBJ1-3; 8 bases fit TRBD1. CDR1 and CDR2 from the germline V gene are MNHNS and SASEGT. This CDR3 is 16 amino acids long. V was clipped by 1 base and J by 4 bases; unmatched bases: 6. CDR3 sequence (DNA): TGTGCCAGCAGTGAAGTTCAGGGGGCCTCCGGAAACACCATATATTTT. It codes for CASSEVQGASGNTIYF.

This chain joins TRBV19 and TRBJ1-1; D might be TRBD1 (6 bases). V gave up 5 bases and J gave up 4 bases, with 14 bases separating them. The CDR3 loop spans 14 amino acids. The germline gives CDR1 LNHDA, CDR2 SQIVND (reference sequence). The chain's CDR3 is CASSYRVIGTEAFF. DNA for the CDR3: TGTGCCAGTAGTTACAGGGTTATAGGCACTGAAGCTTTCTTT.

This clone is large within its sample. The rearrangement joins TRBV7-9 to TRBJ2-6; a possible D gene is TRBD1 (5 bases). In germline, CDR1 is SEHNR, CDR2 FQNEAQ (reference sequence). This CDR3 contains 13 residues. Trimming cost V 9 bases and J 0 bases, with 6 bases left between them. CDR3 sequence (DNA): TGTGCCAGAGGGGTCTCTGGGGCCAACGTCCTGACTTTC. This translates into CARGVSGANVLTF.

In its sample, this clone was seen once. J is TRBJ2-1 and V is TRBV25-1, with 9 bases fitting TRBD2. V shed 7 bases and J 5 bases; nucleotides not matched to a gene: 6. In germline, CDR1 is MGHDK, CDR2 SYGVNS. This CDR3 is built from 14 residues. The CDR3 protein is CASTLAGGNNEQFF. The CDR3 DNA sequence: TGTGCCAGCACATTGGCGGGAGGGAACAATGAGCAGTTCTTC.

Of note for this clone: Other DNA sequences in the same sample also yield this CDR3. The chain recombines TRBV19 with TRBJ1-2; D perhaps matches TRBD1 (6 bases). CDR3 length: 14 residues. Trimming cost V 6 bases and J 0 bases, with 11 bases left between them. Germline CDR1 LNHDA, CDR2 SQIVND (reference sequence). The CDR3 here is CASSRGRTNYGYTF. The DNA for the CDR3 is TGTGCCAGTAGCAGGGGACGGACTAACTATGGCTACACCTTC.

The chain has TRBV18 and TRBJ1-1; no firm D call. CDR1 is KGHSH and CDR2 is LQKENI in the germline V gene. The CDR3 extends over 14 amino acids. V lost 6 bases and J lost 0, with 11 bases in between. The CDR3 bases are TGTGCCAGCTCCATGAGTGCTTTGAACACTGAAGCTTTCTTT. It encodes CASSMSALNTEAFF.

J is TRBJ1-2 and V is TRBV30; 8 bases fit TRBD1. V gave up 1 base and J gave up 0 bases; unmatched junction bases: 4. CDR3 size: 15 residues. Germline values: CDR1 GTSNPN, CDR2 SVGIG (reference sequence). The DNA for the CDR3 is TGTGCCTGGAGTGGGACAGGGCATTCTAACTATGGCTACACCTTC. Residues: CAWSGTGHSNYGYTF.

The genes are TRBV7-2 and TRBJ1-2; D remains ambiguous. This CDR3 is built from 13 residues. Germline-derived CDR1 and CDR2 are SGHTA and FQGNSA. The ends were cut back, 4 bases at V and 0 bases at J, with 6 bases in the middle. The CDR3 region is CASSSSTNYGYTF. DNA for the CDR3: TGTGCCAGCAGCTCTAGTACTAACTATGGCTACACCTTC. The entire variable domain, with the rest obtained from reference TRBV7-2 and TRBJ1-2, is as follows: GAGVSQSPSNKVTEKGKDVELRCDPISGHTALYWYRQSLGQGLEFLIYFQGNSAPDKSGLPSDRFSAERTGGSVSTLTIQRTQQEDSAVYLCASSSSTNYGYTFGSGTRLTVV.

In this sample, this clone turned up a few times. This chain links TRBV7-9 with TRBJ2-7; D possibly corresponds to TRBD1 (6 bases). Trimming shortened V by 5 bases and J by 5 bases, and 22 bases separated the two germline ends. The CDR3 loop spans 16 amino acids. Germline V gene lookup returns CDR1 SEHNR and CDR2 FQNEAQ (reference sequence). The CDR3 here is CASSESDRSRLDEQYF. DNA of the CDR3: TGTGCCAGCAGCGAGAGCGACAGGTCAAGGCTCGACGAGCAGTACTTC.

V usage is TRBV30 and J usage is TRBJ2-3, with D possibly being TRBD2 (5 bases). The germline V gene encodes CDR1 GTSNPN and CDR2 SVGIG (reference sequence). V lost 0 bases to trimming and J lost 0 bases, with 10 bases between them. CDR3 length: 15 residues. Written as DNA, the CDR3 is TGTGCCTGGAGTGTACCGACGGGGAGCACAGATACGCAGTATTTT. Encoded protein: CAWSVPTGSTDTQYF.

The genes are TRBV19 and TRBJ2-5, with D perhaps matching TRBD2 (5 bases). Per the germline V gene, CDR1 is LNHDA and CDR2 is SQIVND (reference sequence). V lost 7 bases and J 1 base, leaving 16 bases between the germline ends. This CDR3 is built from 15 residues. The chain's CDR3 is CASTQDSGGQETQYF. The DNA of the CDR3 is TGTGCCAGTACCCAGGACTCCGGCGGCCAAGAGACCCAGTACTTC.

The chain employs TRBV18 and TRBJ1-1; 7 bases match TRBD1. Per the germline V gene, CDR1 is KGHSH and CDR2 is LQKENI. This CDR3 region has 15 residues. V trimming: 2 bases; J trimming: 5 bases; junction bases outside the gene matches: 8. The CDR3 nucleotides are TGTGCCAGCTCACCAGGATTGACAGGGAGGACTGAAGCTTTCTTT. It translates to CASSPGLTGRTEAFF.

The chain recombines TRBV11-1 with TRBJ2-3; 12 nucleotides align to TRBD2. The length of the CDR3 is 14 residues. V shed 5 bases and J 6 bases; nucleotides not matched to a gene: 3. CDR1 is SGHAT and CDR2 is FQDESV in the germline V gene (reference sequence). The CDR3 coding sequence is TGTGCCAGCAGCCCCGGGACTAGCGGGGATACGCAGTATTTT. It codes for CASSPGTSGDTQYF.

With respect to this clone: A junction boundary mismatches the germline segment, possibly from a read error. V gene TRBV10-1 combines with J gene TRBJ2-5; D remains ambiguous. The CDR3 has 13 amino acids. From germline, CDR1 is WNHNN and CDR2 SYGVQD (reference sequence). CDR3 amino acids: CASSAGHQEAQYF. The CDR3 nucleotides read TGCGCCAGCAGTGCCGGTCACCAAGAGGCCCAGTACTTC.

The V and J genes are TRBV12-2 and TRBJ1-1; the listed D gene, TRBD1, was not tested against the DNA. TRBV12-2 is a recognized pseudogene. The CDR3 consists of 15 residues. The CDR3 bases are TGTGCAAGTCGCTTAGCGTCAGTTATGAACACTGAAGCTTTCTTT. Translated, it gives CASRLASVMNTEAFF.

The rearrangement uses TRBV28 and TRBJ2-1; D remains unclear. V was trimmed by 6 bases and J by 4 bases, leaving 4 bases between them. This CDR3 comprises 11 residues. Germline CDR1 MDHEN, CDR2 SYDVKM. CDR3 sequence: CASSLYNEQFF. Here the CDR3 DNA reads TGTGCCAGCAGCTTGTACAATGAGCAGTTCTTC. The full variable domain, in which reference TRBV28 and TRBJ2-1 provide the parts outside the CDR3, is DVKVTQSSRYLVKRTGEKVFLECVQDMDHENMFWYRQDPGLGLRLIYFSYDVKMKEKGDIPEGYSVSREKKERFSLILESASTNQTSMYLCASSLYNEQFFGPGTRLTVL.

This rearrangement joins TRBV28 to TRBJ2-7; a possible D gene is TRBD2 (6 bases). V lost 5 bases and J lost 2, with 16 bases in between. CDR1 and CDR2 from the germline V gene are MDHEN and SYDVKM. The CDR3 extends over 15 amino acids. The CDR3 DNA reads TGTGCCAGCAGTCCGGGGAGGCCTACACCCTACGAGCAGTACTTC. It specifies CASSPGRPTPYEQYF.

This chain joins TRBV6-1 and TRBJ1-1; no clear D gene. This CDR3 has 13 amino acids. With 4 bases removed from V and 4 bases from J, the gap between germline ends came to 10 bases. Germline values: CDR1 MNHNS, CDR2 SASEGT. The CDR3 DNA reads TGTGCCAGCAGTGTCTACCAGGTCACTGAAGCTTTCTTT. Protein sequence: CASSVYQVTEAFF.

This clone was seen a handful of times. This rearrangement joins TRBV5-4 to TRBJ2-2; a weak D match, TRBD2 (6 bases). The germline V gene has CDR1 SGHNT and CDR2 YYREEE (reference sequence). V was clipped by 1 base and J by 4 bases, with 17 bases between them. The CDR3 covers 17 residues. The CDR3 spells CASSLRVAGGVTGELFF. The DNA for the CDR3 is TGTGCCAGCAGCTTGAGGGTTGCGGGCGGGGTCACCGGGGAGCTGTTTTTT.

This clone was seen more than once but under ten times. The rearrangement links TRBV5-1 to TRBJ2-3, with D possibly TRBD1 on 5 matching bases. Germline CDR1 SGHRS, CDR2 YFSETQ. The CDR3 runs 13 residues. The ends were cut back, 2 bases at V and 5 bases at J, with 9 bases in the middle. The CDR3 protein is CASSFQGGDTQYF. In nucleotides, the CDR3 is TGCGCCAGCAGCTTCCAGGGCGGAGATACGCAGTATTTT.

The chain employs TRBV11-3 and TRBJ2-3; 10 nucleotides align to TRBD2. The CDR3 totals 17 residues. Per germline, CDR1 SGHNT and CDR2 YENEEA. J was trimmed by 7 bases and V by 2 bases; bases with no gene match: 12. CDR3 nucleotide sequence: TGTGCCAGCAGCTTAACACGAGCGGGAGGGCCTCTCCATACGCAGTATTTT. This codes for CASSLTRAGGPLHTQYF.